This passage covers 25 T cell receptor beta chains from one sample sequenced in a study of blood T cell repertoires in COVID-19. The repertoire was sequenced with immunoSEQ multiplex PCR; TCRdb's copy has only in-frame clones and lacks some. The table shows under 300,000 clones, with approximately 86% occurring only once. Material for sequencing was peripheral blood. The receptors come from a woman aged 70-85 years with active or convalescent COVID-19.

V is TRBV2 and J is TRBJ2-5; D not certain. The CDR3 has 12 residues. Between the trimmed V and J ends, which lost 4 bases and 4 bases, there was a span of 7 bases. The germline CDR1 and CDR2 sequences are SNHLY and FYNNEI. The CDR3 reads CASSVSGETQYF. The CDR3 nucleotides read TGTGCCAGCAGTGTCTCGGGAGAGACCCAGTACTTC.

The J gene is TRBJ1-6, the V gene TRBV2; D unclear. This CDR3 has 13 amino acids. Germline V gene lookup returns CDR1 SNHLY and CDR2 FYNNEI. The germline V and J ends were trimmed by 4 bases and 7 bases, with 8 bases remaining between them. This CDR3 reads CASSVGNNSPLHF. Here the CDR3 DNA reads TGTGCCAGCAGTGTGGGCAACAATTCACCCCTCCACTTT.

V is TRBV2 and J is TRBJ2-1; D gene unclear. This CDR3 contains 12 residues. CDR1 and CDR2 (germline): SNHLY, FYNNEI. Trimming cost V 10 bases and J 6 bases, with 13 bases left between them. CDR3: CATSGDLNEQFF. CDR3 sequence (DNA): TGTGCCACCTCCGGAGACCTCAATGAGCAGTTCTTC. Full variable domain (missing parts from reference TRBV2 and TRBJ2-1): EPEVTQTPSHQVTQMGQEVILRCVPISNHLYFYWYRQILGQKVEFLVSFYNNEISEKSEIFDDQFSVERPDGSNFTLKIRSTKLEDSAMYFCATSGDLNEQFFGPGTRLTVL.

This clone was detected once. The CDR3 coding sequence is TGTGCCAGCAGCCAGGGCGGGCGCGGGGGGCTTCGAGGGACAGATACGCAGTATTTT. Translating it yields CASSQGGRGGLRGTDTQYF. The chain couples TRBV4-2 to TRBJ2-3, with 8 bases aligning to TRBD2. Trimming took 3 bases from V and 3 from J; bases not matched to a gene: 17. The germline CDR1 and CDR2 sequences are LGHNA and YNFKEQ. The CDR3 has 19 residues.

The chain links TRBV11-2 to TRBJ2-6; 9 bases fit TRBD1. V lost 2 bases to trimming and J lost 2 bases; unmatched junction nucleotides: 7. The length of the CDR3 is 18 residues. Germline V gene sequence: CDR1 SGHAT, CDR2 FQNNGV. The CDR3, as DNA: TGTGCCAGCAGCTTACCCGACAGGGGGAACCCTGGGGCCAACGTCCTGACTTTC. Protein product: CASSLPDRGNPGANVLTF.

DNA of the CDR3: TGTGCCAGCAGCCCGGTAGGGGTAGGTGGCTACACCTTC. The encoded protein is CASSPVGVGGYTF. The chain couples TRBV7-8 to TRBJ1-2; TRBD1 might be the D (5 bases). The germline CDR1 and CDR2 sequences are SGHVS and FQNEAQ. The length of the CDR3 is 13 residues. V lost 5 bases and J 7 bases, leaving 14 bases between the germline ends.

The chain carries TRBV27 and TRBJ2-7; 11 bases map to TRBD2. Germline V gives CDR1 MNHEY, CDR2 SMNVEV (reference sequence). This CDR3 comprises 16 residues. The V segment lost 6 bases and the J segment 0 bases; nucleotides outside the gene matches: 7. The CDR3 region is CASRASGGSSSYEQYF. The CDR3 DNA is TGTGCCAGCAGGGCTAGCGGGGGGTCCAGCTCCTACGAGCAGTACTTC.

The chain carries TRBV10-3 and TRBJ1-3; no definite D call. CDR3 length: 15 residues. Deletions cut 3 bases from V and 0 bases from J, with 9 bases between. Germline V gives CDR1 ENHRY, CDR2 SYGVKD. The CDR3 here is CAISDGQSSGNTIYF. CDR3 DNA: TGTGCCATCAGTGATGGGCAAAGCTCTGGAAACACCATATATTTT.

This chain uses TRBV12-5 with TRBJ1-6; D is possibly TRBD1 (5 bases). Germline values: CDR1 LGHNT, CDR2 FRNRAP. Trimming left V 4 bases short and J 7 bases short, with 17 bases between. CDR3 length: 16 residues. CDR3 DNA: TGTGCTAGTGGTTCGGTCGGGGGACGGCCAAATTCACCCCTCCACTTT. Protein sequence: CASGSVGGRPNSPLHF.

This chain uses TRBV12-3 or TRBV12-4 with TRBJ1-6, with D hard to call. V lost 3 bases to trimming and J lost 15 bases, with 12 bases between them. The CDR3 spans 12 residues. DNA for the CDR3: TGTGCCAGCAGTTTTTCCCCCGCTAGCCTCCACTTT. This codes for CASSFSPASLHF.

The chain combines TRBV7-2 with TRBJ2-1; TRBD1 matches 11 bases. Trimming cost V 5 bases and J 7 bases; bases outside gene matches: 4. Per germline, CDR1 SGHTA and CDR2 FQGNSA. The CDR3 runs 14 residues. CDR3 in DNA: TGTGCCAGCAGCCCCTGGGACAGGGGGAATGAGCAGTTCTTC. It translates to CASSPWDRGNEQFF.

In its sample, this clone was seen once. J is TRBJ1-4 and V is TRBV5-8; D is possibly TRBD1 (6 bases). Germline CDR1 and CDR2: SGHTS and YDEGEE. Trimming shortened V by 1 base and J by 3 bases, and 13 bases separated the two germline ends. The CDR3 extends over 16 amino acids. The CDR3, as DNA: TGTGCCAGCAGCTTGACAGGGACTACTCCTAATGAAAAACTGTTTTTT. Translation: CASSLTGTTPNEKLFF.

The gene calls are TRBV5-8 and TRBJ1-5; 10 nucleotides line up with TRBD1. The length of the CDR3 is 16 residues. The V gene's germline CDR1 is SGHTS and CDR2 YDEGEE. V shed 3 bases, J shed 2 bases, and the junction held 5 bases outside the gene matches. The CDR3 nucleotides are TGTGCCAGCAGCTCTCGACAGGGGGCAGGCAATCAGCCCCAGCATTTT. Amino acids: CASSSRQGAGNQPQHF.

The gene calls are TRBV11-2 and TRBJ1-2; 9 nucleotides agree with TRBD1. This CDR3 spans 15 amino acids. J gave up 2 bases and V 1 base, and 2 bases lay outside the gene matches. Per the germline V gene, CDR1 is SGHAT and CDR2 is FQNNGV. Written as DNA, the CDR3 is TGTGCCAGCAGCTTAGTCGGGACAGGGAACTATGGCTACACCTTC. Amino acid sequence: CASSLVGTGNYGYTF.

The chain uses TRBV7-7 and TRBJ2-5, with 8 bases lining up with TRBD2. Germline loops: CDR1 SSHAT, CDR2 FNYEAQ (reference sequence). Trimming removed 6 bases from V and 5 bases from J; junction bases left unmatched: 11. The CDR3 runs to 15 residues. The CDR3, as DNA: TGTGCCAGCAGTTCGGCCGGGGGGGCCGTTGAGACCCAGTACTTC. The encoded protein is CASSSAGGAVETQYF. Based on the CDR3 plus reference TRBV7-7 and TRBJ2-5, the full variable domain is GAGVSQSPRYKVTKRGQDVTLRCDPISSHATLYWYQQALGQGPEFLTYFNYEAQPDKSGLPSDRFSAERPEGSISTLTIQRTEQRDSAMYRCASSSAGGAVETQYFGPGTRLLVL.

The chain carries TRBV2 and TRBJ2-7; 8 bases align to TRBD1. The CDR3 runs to 13 residues. The V and J ends lost 4 bases and 6 bases, in that order; junction bases with no gene match: 5. The V gene's germline CDR1 is SNHLY and CDR2 FYNNEI. As DNA, the CDR3 is TGTGCCAGCAGTGTACAGGGGGGTGGCGAGCAGTACTTC. Translated: CASSVQGGGEQYF. Using reference TRBV2 and TRBJ2-7 for the parts outside the CDR3, the full variable domain is EPEVTQTPSHQVTQMGQEVILRCVPISNHLYFYWYRQILGQKVEFLVSFYNNEISEKSEIFDDQFSVERPDGSNFTLKIRSTKLEDSAMYFCASSVQGGGEQYFGPGTRLTVT.

This chain uses TRBV18 with TRBJ1-5; the D gene is possibly TRBD1 (5 bases). The CDR3 totals 16 residues. Trimming removed 3 bases from V and 1 base from J, with 13 bases in between. Per the germline V gene, CDR1 is KGHSH and CDR2 is LQKENI. The CDR3: CASSPPGGGSNQPQHF. The CDR3 DNA sequence: TGTGCCAGCTCACCCCCCGGGGGTGGGAGCAATCAGCCCCAGCATTTT.

The chain is built from TRBV19 and TRBJ1-1, with 7 bases matching TRBD1. The CDR3 contains 15 residues. J gave up 0 bases and V 6 bases, and 7 bases lay outside the gene matches. Germline V gene sequence: CDR1 LNHDA, CDR2 SQIVND (reference sequence). The DNA for the CDR3 is TGTGCCAGTAGAGATTATGACAGGGTGAACACTGAAGCTTTCTTT. It codes for CASRDYDRVNTEAFF.

This chain links TRBV14 with TRBJ1-6, with no clear D. CDR3 length: 17 amino acids. Germline V gives CDR1 SGHDN, CDR2 FVKESK. V was pared by 2 bases and J by 7 bases, with 18 bases between. The CDR3 protein is CASSQPLTGTLNSPLHF. The CDR3 nucleotides are TGTGCCAGCAGCCAACCCCTGACGGGAACTCTAAATTCACCCCTCCACTTT.

The chain carries TRBV7-2 and TRBJ1-3, with 7 bases aligning to TRBD1. Per the germline V gene, CDR1 is SGHTA and CDR2 is FQGNSA. Trimming at V came to 5 bases and at J to 2 bases, leaving 12 bases not matched to a gene. The CDR3 length is 17 residues. The chain's CDR3 is CASSPPQGVLAGNTIYF. CDR3 nucleotides: TGTGCCAGCAGCCCTCCCCAGGGGGTCTTGGCTGGAAACACCATATATTTT. The complete variable domain, with remaining parts taken from reference TRBV7-2 and TRBJ1-3, reads GAGVSQSPSNKVTEKGKDVELRCDPISGHTALYWYRQSLGQGLEFLIYFQGNSAPDKSGLPSDRFSAERTGGSVSTLTIQRTQQEDSAVYLCASSPPQGVLAGNTIYFGEGSWLTVV.

This chain uses TRBV5-8 with TRBJ2-7, with a tentative D call TRBD1 (6 bases). The CDR3 has 18 amino acids. In germline, CDR1 is SGHTS, CDR2 YDEGEE. V gave up 2 bases and J gave up 2 bases, with 23 bases separating them. CDR3 nucleotides: TGTGCCAGCAGCTTTGTCTTCGTCGGTGGACAGAGTACCTACGAGCAGTACTTC. It codes for CASSFVFVGGQSTYEQYF.

DNA of the CDR3: TGTGCCAGCATGGGTGAACAGGGGAATGGCTACACCTTC. Its protein is CASMGEQGNGYTF. This chain links TRBV12-3 or TRBV12-4 with TRBJ1-2, with TRBD1 matching 7 bases. The CDR3 runs 13 residues. Unmatched junction bases numbered 8, after V lost 7 bases and J lost 6 bases.

This sequence joins TRBV3-1 (or the pseudogene TRBV3-2) and TRBJ2-1, with TRBD2 matching over 8 bases. CDR3 length equals 16 residues. Looked up from germline, CDR1 is LGHDT and CDR2 is YNNKEL (reference sequence). Losses at the gene ends were 6 bases for V and 4 bases for J; bases not matched to a gene: 11. CDR3 sequence reads: CASSVGGAGAYNEQFF. CDR3 DNA: TGTGCCAGCAGTGTCGGTGGAGCGGGGGCTTACAATGAGCAGTTCTTC.

J is TRBJ2-1 and V is TRBV12-3 or TRBV12-4; D is possibly TRBD1 (6 bases). Trimming took off 8 bases at V and 8 bases at J, with 16 bases between the two ends. The CDR3 extends over 13 amino acids. CDR3 loop: CASGQGYADEQFF. The CDR3, as DNA: TGTGCCAGCGGGCAGGGGTATGCCGATGAGCAGTTCTTC.

This rearrangement joins TRBV4-3 to TRBJ2-1; TRBD2 might be the D (6 bases). Germline loops: CDR1 LGHNA, CDR2 YSLEER. The CDR3 contains 14 residues. V was trimmed by 0 bases and J by 15 bases, leaving 18 bases between them. CDR3 sequence reads: CASSQDAVTGGLFF. In DNA, the CDR3 is TGCGCCAGCAGCCAAGATGCAGTGACTGGGGGACTGTTCTTC.